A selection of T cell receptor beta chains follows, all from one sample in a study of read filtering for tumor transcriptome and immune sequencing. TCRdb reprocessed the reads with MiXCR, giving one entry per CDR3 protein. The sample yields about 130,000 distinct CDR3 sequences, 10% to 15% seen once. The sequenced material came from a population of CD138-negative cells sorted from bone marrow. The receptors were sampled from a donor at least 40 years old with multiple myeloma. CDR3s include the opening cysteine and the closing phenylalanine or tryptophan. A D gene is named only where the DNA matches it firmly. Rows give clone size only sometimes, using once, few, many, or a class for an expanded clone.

CDR3aa: CASSLKYGQDEKLFF
CDR3nt: TGTGCCAGCAGTCTCAAATATGGACAGGATGAAAAGCTGTTTTTT
d_gene: TRBD1
abundance: many
len: 15
v_gene: TRBV27
j_gene: TRBJ1-4

CDR3aa: CASSEALGTDTQYF
CDR3nt: TGTGCCAGCAGCGAAGCTCTCGGCACAGATACGCAGTATTTT
d_gene: NA
abundance: few
len: 14
v_gene: TRBV5-4
j_gene: TRBJ2-3

CDR3aa: CASSLTLQQDTQYF
CDR3nt: TGCGCCAGCAGCTTGACCCTTCAACAGGATACGCAGTATTTT
d_gene: NA
abundance: many
len: 14
v_gene: TRBV5-1
j_gene: TRBJ2-3

CDR3aa: CSASLPGGNADTQYF
CDR3nt: TGCAGTGCTAGTTTGCCGGGAGGGAACGCAGATACGCAGTATTTT
d_gene: TRBD2
abundance: few
len: 15
v_gene: TRBV20-1
j_gene: TRBJ2-3

CDR3aa: CATSRPGLGLSGNTIYF
CDR3nt: TGTGCCACCAGCAGACCGGGACTGGGCCTCTCTGGAAACACCATATATTTT
d_gene: NA
abundance: NA
len: 17
v_gene: TRBV15
j_gene: TRBJ1-3

CDR3aa: CASSREGYWRETGELFF
CDR3nt: TGTGCCAGCAGCCGAGAGGGGTACTGGCGGGAAACCGGGGAGCTGTTTTTT
d_gene: NA
abundance: NA
len: 17
v_gene: TRBV3-1
j_gene: TRBJ2-2

CDR3aa: CASSKGHGEDGQFF
CDR3nt: TGTGCCAGCAGCAAAGGTCACGGGGAGGACGGGCAGTTCTTC
d_gene: NA
abundance: many
len: 14
v_gene: TRBV11-2
j_gene: TRBJ2-1

CDR3aa: CASRETGQPQHF
CDR3nt: TGTGCCAGCAGGGAGACGGGTCAGCCCCAGCATTTT
d_gene: NA
abundance: many
len: 12
v_gene: TRBV6-2/TRBV6-3
j_gene: TRBJ1-5

CDR3aa: CASSFLATDEQFF
CDR3nt: TGCGCCAGCAGCTTCCTTGCTACGGACGAGCAGTTCTTC
d_gene: NA
abundance: many
len: 13
v_gene: TRBV5-1
j_gene: TRBJ2-1

CDR3aa: CASSQGQGGQPQHF
CDR3nt: TGTGCCAGCAGCCAAGGACAGGGAGGGCAGCCCCAGCATTTT
d_gene: TRBD1
abundance: many
len: 14
v_gene: TRBV4-2
j_gene: TRBJ1-5

CDR3aa: CSARGDTTNYGYTF
CDR3nt: TGCAGTGCTAGGGGGGACACCACTAACTATGGCTACACCTTC
d_gene: NA
abundance: many
len: 14
v_gene: TRBV20-1
j_gene: TRBJ1-2

CDR3aa: CSAPPTGLNEQFF
CDR3nt: TGCAGTGCCCCCCCTACCGGACTAAATGAGCAGTTCTTC
d_gene: NA
abundance: many
len: 13
v_gene: TRBV20-1
j_gene: TRBJ2-1

CDR3aa: CASRLAIWTPEAFF
CDR3nt: TGTGCCAGCAGATTAGCGATTTGGACCCCTGAAGCTTTCTTT
d_gene: NA
abundance: once
len: 14
v_gene: TRBV7-8
j_gene: TRBJ1-1

CDR3aa: CASRDRGDTEAFF
CDR3nt: TGTGCCAGCCGGGACAGGGGGGACACTGAAGCTTTCTTT
d_gene: TRBD1
abundance: many
len: 13
v_gene: TRBV7-6
j_gene: TRBJ1-1

CDR3aa: CASSQGFVFNGNYNEQFF
CDR3nt: TGCGCCAGCAGCCAGGGGTTTGTTTTTAACGGAAACTACAATGAGCAGTTCTTC
d_gene: NA
abundance: many
len: 18
v_gene: TRBV5-1
j_gene: TRBJ2-1

CDR3aa: CASTGNGEKLFF
CDR3nt: TGTGCCAGCACTGGGAACGGCGAAAAACTGTTTTTT
d_gene: NA
abundance: many
len: 12
v_gene: TRBV2
j_gene: TRBJ1-4

CDR3aa: CASSLVSLDEAFF
CDR3nt: TGTGCCAGCAGCTTGGTATCATTGGACGAAGCTTTCTTT
d_gene: NA
abundance: NA
len: 13
v_gene: TRBV5-6
j_gene: TRBJ1-1

CDR3aa: CSVGGNDNEQFF
CDR3nt: TGCAGCGTTGGGGGGAATGACAATGAGCAGTTCTTC
d_gene: NA
abundance: many
len: 12
v_gene: TRBV29-1
j_gene: TRBJ2-1

CDR3aa: CASSLMKNIQYF
CDR3nt: TGTGCCAGCAGCCTGATGAAAAACATTCAGTACTTC
d_gene: NA
abundance: many
len: 12
v_gene: TRBV14
j_gene: TRBJ2-4

CDR3aa: CASSPGSGANVLTF
CDR3nt: TGTGCCAGCAGTCCAGGCTCTGGGGCCAACGTCCTGACTTTC
d_gene: NA
abundance: many
len: 14
v_gene: TRBV6-5
j_gene: TRBJ2-6

CDR3aa: CASSLAGDLQETQYF
CDR3nt: TGTGCCAGCAGTCTTGCGGGGGACCTCCAAGAGACCCAGTACTTC
d_gene: TRBD2
abundance: NA
len: 15
v_gene: TRBV6-2/TRBV6-3
j_gene: TRBJ2-5

CDR3aa: CASSQDPRGTANTGELFF
CDR3nt: TGCGCCAGCAGCCAAGATCCACGAGGAACCGCGAACACCGGGGAGCTGTTTTTT
d_gene: NA
abundance: NA
len: 18
v_gene: TRBV4-1
j_gene: TRBJ2-2

CDR3aa: CASSFRQGAEAFF
CDR3nt: TGTGCCAGCAGCTTTAGACAAGGCGCTGAAGCTTTCTTT
d_gene: NA
abundance: few
len: 13
v_gene: TRBV7-2
j_gene: TRBJ1-1

CDR3aa: CATSDLRGGLEETQYF
CDR3nt: TGTGCCACCAGTGATTTAAGGGGGGGCTTAGAAGAGACCCAGTACTTC
d_gene: NA
abundance: few
len: 16
v_gene: TRBV24-1
j_gene: TRBJ2-5

CDR3aa: CASSFGNEQFF
CDR3nt: TGTGCCAGCAGTTTTGGAAATGAGCAGTTCTTC
d_gene: NA
abundance: many
len: 11
v_gene: TRBV6-2/TRBV6-3
j_gene: TRBJ2-1

CDR3aa: CASSLWGPSVGGYGYTF
CDR3nt: TGTGCCAGCAGTTTATGGGGCCCCTCGGTCGGAGGCTATGGCTACACCTTC
d_gene: NA
abundance: many
len: 17
v_gene: TRBV28
j_gene: TRBJ1-2

CDR3aa: CASQGDGGEKLFF
CDR3nt: TGTGCCAGCCAAGGGGATGGCGGTGAAAAACTGTTTTTT
d_gene: NA
abundance: many
len: 13
v_gene: TRBV2
j_gene: TRBJ1-4

CDR3aa: CAINDRNVNEQYF
CDR3nt: TGTGCCATCAACGACAGGAACGTGAACGAGCAGTACTTC
d_gene: NA
abundance: many
len: 13
v_gene: TRBV10-3
j_gene: TRBJ2-7

CDR3aa: CSVPHTFNQPQHF
CDR3nt: TGCAGTGTTCCACACACCTTCAATCAGCCCCAGCATTTT
d_gene: NA
abundance: many
len: 13
v_gene: TRBV20-1
j_gene: TRBJ1-5

CDR3aa: CASSPPGLQNEQFF
CDR3nt: TGTGCCAGCTCACCACCGGGACTACAGAATGAGCAGTTCTTC
d_gene: TRBD2
abundance: many
len: 14
v_gene: TRBV18
j_gene: TRBJ2-1

CDR3aa: CAISEGGAGSSYNEQFF
CDR3nt: TGTGCCATCAGTGAAGGCGGAGCGGGGAGCTCCTACAATGAGCAGTTCTTC
d_gene: TRBD2
abundance: many
len: 17
v_gene: TRBV10-3
j_gene: TRBJ2-1